This T cell receptor (beta chain) was captured in a study of CD8 T cells in Susac syndrome. V lost 1 base to trimming and J lost 0 bases, with 7 bases between them. This CDR3 contains 14 residues. Germline V CDR1 and CDR2: SGHTA, FQGNSA. After extraction with the RNeasy kit, roughly 0.5 to 1 ug of the RNA was reverse transcribed using random hexamers. TCRdb itself ran the immunoSEQ multiplex PCR reads through MiXCR, one entry per CDR3 protein. The data contain 250,000 to 350,000 distinct CDR3 sequences, just over 90% of them singletons. The chain has TRBV7-2 and TRBJ2-7, with D hard to call. This receptor was obtained from a human donor with multiple sclerosis. The sample was CD4+ T cells from PBMCs. The CDR3, as DNA: TGTGCCAGCAGCTTAGAGTTCAGCTCCTACGAGCAGTACTTC. Protein product: CASSLEFSSYEQYF.